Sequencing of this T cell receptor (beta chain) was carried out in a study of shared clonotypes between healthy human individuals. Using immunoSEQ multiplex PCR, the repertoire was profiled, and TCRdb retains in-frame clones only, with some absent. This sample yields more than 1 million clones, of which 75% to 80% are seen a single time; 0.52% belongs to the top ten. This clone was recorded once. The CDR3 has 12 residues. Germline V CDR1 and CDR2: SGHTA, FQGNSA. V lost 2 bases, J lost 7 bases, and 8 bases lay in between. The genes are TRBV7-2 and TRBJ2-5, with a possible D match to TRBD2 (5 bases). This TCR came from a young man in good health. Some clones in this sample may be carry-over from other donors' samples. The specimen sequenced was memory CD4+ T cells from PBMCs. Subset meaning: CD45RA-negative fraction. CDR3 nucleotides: TGTGCCAGCAGCTTAACCGAGGGGACCCAGTACTTC. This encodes CASSLTEGTQYF.